The 28 T cell receptor beta chains in this list originate from one sample, sequenced in a study of blood T cell repertoires in COVID-19. This table comes from immunoSEQ multiplex PCR, and its TCRdb copy is limited to in-frame clones, with some not included. The sample has about 370,000 clones, more than 80% seen once. Sequenced sample: PBMCs or T cells enriched from blood (not recorded which). Receptors were obtained from a man aged 18 to 35 who had recovered from COVID-19.

V is TRBV5-1 and J is TRBJ2-5; 7 bases match TRBD2. V was pared by 1 base and J by 2 bases, with 8 bases of the junction left unmatched. The V gene's germline CDR1 is SGHRS and CDR2 YFSETQ. CDR3 size: 16 residues. As DNA, the CDR3 is TGCGCCAGCAGCTTGATGTTCGGGGGGTCACAAGAGACCCAGTACTTC. This gives the protein CASSLMFGGSQETQYF.

The sample holds one count of this clone. The chain carries TRBV3-1 (or the pseudogene TRBV3-2) and TRBJ1-1, with 8 bases that match TRBD1. CDR1 LGHDT and CDR2 YNNKEL come from the germline V gene (reference sequence). V lost 4 bases and J lost 4; bases outside the gene matches: 8. The CDR3 sequence is 15 residues long. Written as DNA, the CDR3 is TGTGCCAGCAGCCCGACGGACAGGGTAATCACTGAAGCTTTCTTT. Its translation is CASSPTDRVITEAFF.

For the CDR3, the DNA is TGTGCCAGCAGATCCCTCGCAGGGTCGGGCACTGAAGCTTTCTTT. This codes for CASRSLAGSGTEAFF. This chain joins TRBV6-5 and TRBJ1-1, with D perhaps TRBD1 (5 bases). The V gene lost 6 bases and the J gene lost 4 bases, with 18 bases spanning the gap. The CDR3 extends over 15 amino acids. Germline-derived CDR1 and CDR2 are MNHEY and SVGAGI.

This clone was counted between two and nine times. The chain has TRBV29-1 and TRBJ2-7, with D uncertain. V shed 4 bases and J shed 5 bases, with 15 bases lying between them. Per germline, CDR1 SQVTM and CDR2 ANQGSEA. CDR3 length: 13 residues. This CDR3 is CSVGRQVGNEQYF. In DNA, the CDR3 is TGCAGCGTTGGACGGCAGGTTGGCAACGAGCAGTACTTC.

This sequence joins TRBV9 and TRBJ2-1; 14 positions agree with TRBD2. The CDR3 runs to 21 residues. CDR1 and CDR2 from the germline V gene are SGDLS and YYNGEE. Trimming at V came to 2 bases and at J to 0 bases, leaving 13 bases not matched to a gene. CDR3 sequence reads: CASSVDWTSGGYSRSYNEQFF. The CDR3 DNA reads as TGTGCCAGCAGCGTGGACTGGACTAGCGGGGGGTATAGTCGCTCCTACAATGAGCAGTTCTTC.

V is TRBV7-6 and J is TRBJ2-1; TRBD2 matches at 12 bases. The CDR3 covers 16 residues. V lost 1 base, J lost 10 bases, and 8 bases stayed unmatched. Germline lookup yields CDR1 SGHVS and CDR2 FNYEAQ. This chain's CDR3 is CASSLELRLAGGEQFF. Here the CDR3 DNA reads TGTGCCAGCAGCTTAGAACTTCGGCTAGCGGGAGGGGAGCAGTTCTTC. The complete variable domain, with remaining parts taken from reference TRBV7-6 and TRBJ2-1, reads GAGVSQSPRYKVTKRGQDVALRCDPISGHVSLYWYRQALGQGPEFLTYFNYEAQQDKSGLPNDRFSAERPEGSISTLTIQRTEQRDSAMYRCASSLELRLAGGEQFFGPGTRLTVL.

The chain combines TRBV28 with TRBJ2-1; TRBD2 aligns across 14 bases. Germline lookup yields CDR1 MDHEN and CDR2 SYDVKM. J lost 8 bases, V lost 3 bases, and 6 bases had no gene match. The CDR3 is 16 amino acids. The DNA of the CDR3 is TGTGCCAGCAGTTTGCTGGGGACTAGCGGGAGATATGAGCAGTTCTTC. Translating gives CASSLLGTSGRYEQFF.

The rearrangement uses TRBV11-2 and TRBJ2-1; 9 nucleotides match TRBD2. This CDR3 contains 15 residues. CDR1 is SGHAT, CDR2 FQNNGV, per germline. Germline trimming cut 0 bases from V and 6 bases from J; bases unmatched to any gene: 3. CDR3 sequence reads: CASSLDIAGANEQFF. The CDR3 coding sequence is TGTGCCAGCAGCTTAGATATAGCGGGAGCCAATGAGCAGTTCTTC.

The chain uses TRBV7-8 and TRBJ1-2; tentative D call: TRBD1 (5 bases). In germline, CDR1 is SGHVS, CDR2 FQNEAQ. CDR3 length equals 13 residues. Trimming stripped 3 bases from V and 2 bases from J, with 7 bases between. The CDR3 here is CASSFRVNYGYTF. The DNA for the CDR3 is TGTGCCAGCAGCTTCAGGGTAAACTATGGCTACACCTTC.

CDR3 nucleotide sequence: TGTGCCAGTAGTCTCCGCGCTAGCACAGATACGCAGTATTTT. Its translation: CASSLRASTDTQYF. J is TRBJ2-3 and V is TRBV19; D unresolved. Germline V gene lookup returns CDR1 LNHDA and CDR2 SQIVND (reference sequence). Trimming stripped 5 bases from V and 0 bases from J, with 9 bases between. There are 14 residues in the CDR3.

This chain uses TRBV4-2 with TRBJ2-5; TRBD1 is a possible D gene (6 bases). Trimming took 1 base from V and 5 from J, leaving 14 bases between them. Germline CDR1 LGHNA, CDR2 YNFKEQ. This CDR3 spans 15 amino acids. The CDR3 region has the DNA TGTGCCAGCAGCCAAGTGGGACACCGGTCGGAGACCCAGTACTTC. Translating it yields CASSQVGHRSETQYF.

This chain uses TRBV19 with TRBJ1-1; 7 positions match TRBD1. CDR3 size: 15 residues. Losses at the gene ends were 7 bases for V and 0 bases for J; bases not matched to a gene: 8. Germline loops: CDR1 LNHDA, CDR2 SQIVND (reference sequence). CDR3 sequence (DNA): TGTGCCAGTAATAATCGGGACAGAATGAACACTGAAGCTTTCTTT. Encoded protein: CASNNRDRMNTEAFF. Drawing the rest from reference TRBV19 and TRBJ1-1, the complete variable domain is DGGITQSPKYLFRKEGQNVTLSCEQNLNHDAMYWYRQDPGQGLRLIYYSQIVNDFQKGDIAEGYSVSREKKESFPLTVTSAQKNPTAFYLCASNNRDRMNTEAFFGQGTRLTVV.

The chain is built from TRBV15 and TRBJ1-2; D perhaps matches TRBD1 (5 bases). The CDR3 length is 18 residues. Germline CDR1 and CDR2: LNHNV and YYDKDF (reference sequence). Trimming removed 5 bases from V and 3 bases from J, with 25 bases in between. CDR3 DNA sequence: TGTGCCACCAGCGGACAATACGTCCGGGTCTCGATGGACTATGGCTACACCTTC. Translated, it gives CATSGQYVRVSMDYGYTF.

This clone was found once. The V call is TRBV10-3, the J call TRBJ1-2; D not certain. CDR1 is ENHRY and CDR2 is SYGVKD in the germline V gene. V lost 4 bases and J 1 base, leaving 28 bases between the germline ends. The CDR3 loop spans 20 amino acids. The CDR3 DNA reads as TGTGCCATCAGTGTTCGCTTCCCGCCCGGGTCCGAAAAGATTAACTATGGCTACACCTTC. Its protein product is CAISVRFPPGSEKINYGYTF.

The chain has TRBV5-1 and TRBJ2-1; 9 bases are a match to TRBD2. The V and J ends lost 7 bases and 7 bases, in that order; junction bases with no gene match: 12. The CDR3 totals 15 residues. Germline CDR1 reads SGHRS; CDR2 reads YFSETQ. The CDR3 reads CASSRGSGSDNEQFF. CDR3 sequence (DNA): TGCGCCAGCTCAAGGGGTAGCGGGAGCGATAATGAGCAGTTCTTC.

The CDR3 nucleotides are TGTGCCAGCAGTTTGGGGACGACAGGAGACTATGGCTACACCTTC. Encoded protein: CASSLGTTGDYGYTF. V gene TRBV28 combines with J gene TRBJ1-2; weak D call: TRBD1 (6 bases). The germline V and J ends were trimmed by 3 bases and 3 bases, with 14 bases remaining between them. From germline, CDR1 is MDHEN and CDR2 SYDVKM. This CDR3 is built from 15 residues.

This chain uses TRBV4-2 with TRBJ2-4; TRBD2 aligns across 13 bases. Unmatched junction bases numbered 8, after V lost 4 bases and J lost 8 bases. This CDR3 is 16 amino acids long. The germline V gene encodes CDR1 LGHNA and CDR2 YNFKEQ. CDR3 bases: TGTGCCAGCAGCCCGAGGACTAGCGGGAGAGGCGACATTCAGTACTTC. It yields the protein CASSPRTSGRGDIQYF.

The count of this clone is one. The gene calls are TRBV24-1 and TRBJ2-5; tentative D call: TRBD1 (6 bases). The V end lost 2 bases, the J end lost 5 bases, and 23 bases lay between the germline ends. This CDR3 is built from 18 residues. Looked up from germline, CDR1 is KGHDR and CDR2 is SFDVKD. CDR3 region: CATSDSDPGHTWGETQYF. The CDR3 DNA sequence: TGTGCCACCAGTGATTCCGACCCGGGACACACTTGGGGTGAGACCCAGTACTTC.

This chain connects TRBV7-2 to TRBJ2-7; possible D gene TRBD1, 5 bases. The germline CDR1 and CDR2 sequences are SGHTA and FQGNSA. V was clipped by 1 base and J by 2 bases, with 9 bases between them. The CDR3 is 14 amino acids. The CDR3 is CASSLEKGPYEQYF. For the CDR3, the DNA is TGTGCCAGCAGCTTAGAGAAGGGGCCCTACGAGCAGTACTTC.

Remarks on this clone: Distinct nucleotide sequences in the sample also encode this CDR3. This sequence joins TRBV24-1 and TRBJ1-5; D unresolved. Deletions cut 4 bases from V and 1 base from J, with 13 bases between. CDR1 KGHDR and CDR2 SFDVKD come from the germline V gene. The CDR3 consists of 16 residues. CDR3: CATSDSGRSSNQPQHF. The CDR3 coding sequence is TGTGCCACCAGTGACTCAGGCCGATCGAGCAATCAGCCCCAGCATTTT.

This chain joins TRBV4-1 and TRBJ1-2; D perhaps matches TRBD1 (5 bases). Trimming shortened V by 2 bases and J by 0 bases, and 7 bases separated the two germline ends. The length of the CDR3 is 14 residues. CDR1 is MGHRA and CDR2 is YSYEKL in the germline V gene. CDR3 in amino acids: CASSQQGSNYGYTF. CDR3 nucleotide sequence: TGCGCCAGCAGCCAACAGGGTTCTAACTATGGCTACACCTTC.

The chain links TRBV7-9 to TRBJ2-2; 10 bases agree with TRBD1. With 2 bases clipped from V and 9 bases from J, the junction kept 6 bases outside the gene matches. The CDR3 length is 15 residues. CDR1 SEHNR and CDR2 FQNEAQ come from the germline V gene (reference sequence). The CDR3 nucleotides read TGTGCCAGCAGCTTATCGGGACAGGGGAGGCGGGAGCTGTTTTTT. Protein sequence: CASSLSGQGRRELFF.

This clone occurred many times. The chain employs TRBV15 and TRBJ2-5; 8 bases match TRBD2. The V gene's germline CDR1 is LNHNV and CDR2 YYDKDF (reference sequence). The V gene end was trimmed by 1 base and the J gene end by 5 bases; junction bases not matched to a gene: 9. This CDR3 spans 16 amino acids. The CDR3, as DNA: TGTGCCACCAGCAGAGTTGGAGCGGGAGAAGGGGAGACCCAGTACTTC. Its translation: CATSRVGAGEGETQYF.

V is TRBV25-1 and J is TRBJ1-1, with D unresolved. Per the germline V gene, CDR1 is MGHDK and CDR2 is SYGVNS. CDR3 length: 11 amino acids. Deletions cut 2 bases from V and 9 bases from J, with 7 bases between. The chain's CDR3 is CASSEQVKAFF. For the CDR3, the DNA is TGTGCCAGCAGTGAACAGGTTAAAGCTTTCTTT.

The chain combines TRBV4-1 with TRBJ2-1; possibly TRBD2 for D (5 bases). Germline V gene lookup returns CDR1 MGHRA and CDR2 YSYEKL. Trimming cost V 0 bases and J 0 bases, with 12 bases left between them. The CDR3 totals 17 residues. The CDR3 DNA reads as TGCGCCAGCAGCCAAGATCCGGGATTTAGCTCCTACAATGAGCAGTTCTTC. As protein: CASSQDPGFSSYNEQFF.

Of note for this clone: This CDR3 is also generated by other DNA sequences in the sample. This chain uses TRBV6-5 with TRBJ2-7, with 9 bases aligning to TRBD1. The length of the CDR3 is 13 residues. J gave up 4 bases and V 6 bases, and 4 bases lay outside the gene matches. From germline, CDR1 is MNHEY and CDR2 SVGAGI. CDR3 DNA sequence: TGTGCCAGCAGGCCGGGACAGGGATACGAGCAGTACTTC. Translating gives CASRPGQGYEQYF.

The rearrangement joins TRBV3-1 (or the pseudogene TRBV3-2) to TRBJ2-5; 8 nucleotides agree with TRBD2. Germline-derived CDR1 and CDR2 are LGHDT and YNNKEL (reference sequence). The CDR3 consists of 14 residues. J was trimmed by 2 bases and V by 3 bases; bases with no gene match: 2. CDR3: CASSQRGAQETQYF. The CDR3 DNA reads TGTGCCAGCAGCCAGCGGGGGGCTCAAGAGACCCAGTACTTC.

This clone was counted a few times. The chain combines TRBV28 with TRBJ1-1, with 12 positions matching TRBD1. The V and J ends lost 8 bases and 3 bases, in that order; junction bases with no gene match: 13. The CDR3 consists of 17 residues. Germline V gene data show CDR1 as MDHEN and CDR2 as SYDVKM. CDR3 in DNA: TGTGCCAGCTCTGCGGGGACAGGGGGCGAGGGGTACACTGAAGCTTTCTTT. Encoded protein: CASSAGTGGEGYTEAFF.